These T cell receptor beta chains were read from a single sample in a study of T cell responses to AZD1222 COVID-19 vaccine. The protocol was immunoSEQ multiplex PCR, while the TCRdb copy is restricted to in-frame clones and leaves out a portion. The sample includes about 130,000 clones, about 91% of them seen just once. The starting material was peripheral blood, obtained on day 0 of AZD1222 vaccination. The source is an adult in good health. Each CDR3 is given with its conserved first and last residue. Each record gives: clone size, D gene, J gene, V gene, CDR3 protein, CDR3 DNA. The D gene is left open where the match is weak. Expanded clones are given a class, and other clones once, few, many or no size at all.

clone size: .; D gene: .; J gene: TRBJ2-2; V gene: TRBV7-2; CDR3 protein: CASSLAVRGIPNTGELFF; CDR3 DNA: TGTGCCAGCAGCTTAGCGGTTAGAGGAATCCCGAACACCGGGGAGCTGTTTTTT
clone size: .; D gene: .; J gene: TRBJ1-1; V gene: TRBV7-9; CDR3 protein: CASSPSKYNTEAFF; CDR3 DNA: TGTGCCAGCAGCCCTTCAAAATACAACACTGAAGCTTTCTTT
clone size: few; D gene: TRBD1; J gene: TRBJ1-6; V gene: TRBV11-2; CDR3 protein: CASSLDDRGRNSPLHF; CDR3 DNA: TGTGCCAGCAGCCTAGACGACAGGGGGCGGAATTCACCCCTCCACTTT
clone size: .; D gene: .; J gene: TRBJ2-3; V gene: TRBV29-1; CDR3 protein: CSVLGLLGATDTQYF; CDR3 DNA: TGCAGCGTGCTTGGCCTCCTCGGGGCCACAGATACGCAGTATTTT
clone size: .; D gene: .; J gene: TRBJ1-2; V gene: TRBV27; CDR3 protein: CASSSAGRDNYGYTF; CDR3 DNA: TGTGCCAGCAGTTCCGCGGGACGAGATAACTATGGCTACACCTTC
clone size: once; D gene: .; J gene: TRBJ1-2; V gene: TRBV5-6; CDR3 protein: CASSLRGAYGYTF; CDR3 DNA: TGTGCCAGCAGCTTGCGAGGGGCTTATGGCTACACCTTC
clone size: .; D gene: TRBD2; J gene: TRBJ2-1; V gene: TRBV5-5; CDR3 protein: CASSVTAGVNEQFF; CDR3 DNA: TGTGCCAGCAGTGTCACAGCGGGAGTCAATGAGCAGTTCTTC
clone size: once; D gene: .; J gene: TRBJ1-6; V gene: TRBV2; CDR3 protein: CASSEERRNSPLHF; CDR3 DNA: TGTGCCAGCAGTGAAGAAAGAAGGAATTCACCCCTCCACTTT
clone size: .; D gene: .; J gene: TRBJ1-3; V gene: TRBV6-5; CDR3 protein: CASSLGSFSGNTIYF; CDR3 DNA: TGTGCCAGCAGTTTGGGCAGTTTCTCTGGAAACACCATATATTTT
clone size: .; D gene: .; J gene: TRBJ1-5; V gene: TRBV5-6; CDR3 protein: CASSLARGSNQPQHF; CDR3 DNA: TGTGCCAGCAGCTTGGCCCGAGGGAGCAATCAGCCCCAGCATTTT
clone size: .; D gene: .; J gene: TRBJ1-2; V gene: TRBV14; CDR3 protein: CASSPRPGMGPRGYTF; CDR3 DNA: TGTGCCAGCAGCCCACGCCCGGGGATGGGACCGCGGGGCTACACCTTC
clone size: .; D gene: .; J gene: TRBJ1-3; V gene: TRBV10-3; CDR3 protein: CATRDADGPIYF; CDR3 DNA: TGTGCCACCAGGGATGCCGACGGCCCCATATATTTT
clone size: .; D gene: TRBD1; J gene: TRBJ2-7; V gene: TRBV5-1; CDR3 protein: CASRRTGELQRAYEQYF; CDR3 DNA: TGCGCCAGCAGGAGGACAGGGGAACTGCAGCGGGCCTACGAGCAGTACTTC
clone size: .; D gene: TRBD2; J gene: TRBJ2-7; V gene: TRBV19; CDR3 protein: CASSPKRESYEQYF; CDR3 DNA: TGTGCCAGTAGTCCGAAGCGGGAATCCTACGAGCAGTACTTC
clone size: .; D gene: TRBD1; J gene: TRBJ1-2; V gene: TRBV18; CDR3 protein: CASSPQGQGMSGYTF; CDR3 DNA: TGTGCCAGCTCACCACAGGGACAGGGGATGTCTGGCTACACCTTC
clone size: .; D gene: .; J gene: TRBJ2-2; V gene: TRBV27; CDR3 protein: CASSDINTGELFF; CDR3 DNA: TGTGCCAGCAGTGATATCAACACCGGGGAGCTGTTTTTT
clone size: .; D gene: TRBD2; J gene: TRBJ2-5; V gene: TRBV24-1; CDR3 protein: CATSGFGNGLANQETQYF; CDR3 DNA: TGTGCCACCAGTGGGTTTGGTAATGGACTAGCTAATCAAGAGACCCAGTACTTC
clone size: .; D gene: .; J gene: TRBJ1-3; V gene: TRBV14; CDR3 protein: CASSQSRSGNTIYF; CDR3 DNA: TGTGCCAGCAGCCAATCCCGCTCTGGAAACACCATATATTTT
clone size: .; D gene: TRBD2; J gene: TRBJ2-3; V gene: TRBV7-2; CDR3 protein: CASSLQLAGTDTQYF; CDR3 DNA: TGTGCCAGCAGCTTACAGCTAGCGGGCACAGATACGCAGTATTTT
clone size: .; D gene: .; J gene: TRBJ2-6; V gene: TRBV6-6; CDR3 protein: CASSLRASGANVLTF; CDR3 DNA: TGTGCCAGCAGTTTAAGGGCGTCTGGGGCCAACGTCCTGACTTTC
clone size: .; D gene: .; J gene: TRBJ2-5; V gene: TRBV25-1; CDR3 protein: CASSEGGQKETQYF; CDR3 DNA: TGTGCCAGCAGTGAAGGAGGACAGAAAGAGACCCAGTACTTC
clone size: .; D gene: .; J gene: TRBJ2-5; V gene: TRBV6-5; CDR3 protein: CASSPTLGPQETQYF; CDR3 DNA: TGTGCCAGCAGTCCGACCCTAGGCCCCCAAGAGACCCAGTACTTC
clone size: .; D gene: TRBD2; J gene: TRBJ2-1; V gene: TRBV30; CDR3 protein: CAWSLTSGIDEQFF; CDR3 DNA: TGTGCCTGGAGTCTAACTAGCGGGATTGATGAGCAGTTCTTC
clone size: .; D gene: .; J gene: TRBJ2-7; V gene: TRBV14; CDR3 protein: CASSQERTASYEQYF; CDR3 DNA: TGTGCCAGCAGCCAAGAACGGACAGCCTCCTACGAGCAGTACTTC
clone size: .; D gene: TRBD1; J gene: TRBJ1-4; V gene: TRBV11-2; CDR3 protein: CASSSDREKLFF; CDR3 DNA: TGTGCCAGCAGCTCGGACAGGGAAAAACTGTTTTTT